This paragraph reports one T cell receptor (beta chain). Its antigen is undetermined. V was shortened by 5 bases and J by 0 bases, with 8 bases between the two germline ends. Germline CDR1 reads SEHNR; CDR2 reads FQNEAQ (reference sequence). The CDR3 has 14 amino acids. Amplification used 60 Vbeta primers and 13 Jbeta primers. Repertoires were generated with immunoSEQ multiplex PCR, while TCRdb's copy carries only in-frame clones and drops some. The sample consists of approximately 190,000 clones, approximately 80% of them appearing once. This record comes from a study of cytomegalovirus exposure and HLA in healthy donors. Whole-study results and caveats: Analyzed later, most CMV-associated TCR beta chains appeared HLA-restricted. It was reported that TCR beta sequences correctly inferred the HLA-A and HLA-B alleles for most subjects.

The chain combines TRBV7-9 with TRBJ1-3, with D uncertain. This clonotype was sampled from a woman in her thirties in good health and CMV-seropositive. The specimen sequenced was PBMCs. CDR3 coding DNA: TGTGCCAGCAGCCGACTTACCTCTGGAAACACCATATATTTT. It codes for CASSRLTSGNTIYF.